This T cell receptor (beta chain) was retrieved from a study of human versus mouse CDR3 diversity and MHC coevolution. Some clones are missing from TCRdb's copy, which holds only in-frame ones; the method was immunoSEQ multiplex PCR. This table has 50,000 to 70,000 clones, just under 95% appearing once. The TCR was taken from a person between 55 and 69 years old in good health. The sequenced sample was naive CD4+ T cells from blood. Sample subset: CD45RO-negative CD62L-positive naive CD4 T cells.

CDR3 nucleotide sequence: TGTGCCAGCAGCTTGGCGCAACCTTCGGGGGCAGATACGCAGTATTTT. Translation gives CASSLAQPSGADTQYF. The rearrangement links TRBV5-5 to TRBJ2-3, with D perhaps TRBD2 (6 bases). With 0 bases removed from V and 4 bases from J, the gap between germline ends came to 15 bases. Germline CDR1 is SGHKS and CDR2 is YYEKEE (reference sequence). This CDR3 has 16 residues.